Presented here are 29 T cell receptor beta chains from one specimen sequenced in a study of Ad26.COV2.S vaccination and SARS-CoV-2 variants. Using immunoSEQ multiplex PCR, the repertoire was profiled, and TCRdb retains in-frame clones only, with some absent. This sample has some 180,000 clones; around 85% occur once, and the top ten carry 5.5% to 6%. The sequencing here drew on peripheral blood, taken after recovery from COVID-19. These receptors originate from a human donor who had recovered from COVID-19.

The J gene is TRBJ2-5, the V gene TRBV27, with TRBD1 matching 8 bases. This CDR3 is built from 15 residues. Germline trimming cut 6 bases from V and 4 bases from J; bases unmatched to any gene: 10. Germline-derived CDR1 and CDR2 are MNHEY and SMNVEV (reference sequence). CDR3 nucleotides: TGTGCCAGCAGCCCAACAGGGGGAGGAGGAGAGACCCAGTACTTC. This encodes CASSPTGGGGETQYF.

A few counts support this clone. The genes are TRBV7-3 and TRBJ1-6; D is perhaps TRBD1 (5 bases). The V gene's germline CDR1 is SGHTA and CDR2 FQGTGA. There are 14 residues in the CDR3. The V and J ends lost 4 bases and 5 bases respectively, with 9 bases between them. CDR3 DNA: TGTGCCAGCAGCTCCGACAGCCATAATTCACCCCTCCACTTT. Amino acids: CASSSDSHNSPLHF.

Regarding this clone: The final CDR3 position lacks the conserved phenylalanine or tryptophan, pointing to a likely read error. No DNA is shown, since the ends of the CDR3 on it are uncertain; the CDR3 is the one TCRdb lists. The chain uses TRBV10-3 and TRBJ2-3; the D call of TRBD2 is as the table states it, not checked on the DNA. CDR1 and CDR2 (germline): ENHRY, SYGVKD. With termini counted, the CDR3 has 10 amino acids. The CDR3 region is CAISDLLAGV.

The rearrangement links TRBV20-1 to TRBJ1-2; D gene unclear. Per germline, CDR1 DFQATT and CDR2 SNEGSKA (reference sequence). V was clipped by 3 bases and J by 2 bases, with 13 bases between them. This CDR3 has 14 residues. The CDR3 sequence is CSASRRGINYGYTF. The CDR3, as DNA: TGCAGTGCTAGTAGGCGCGGGATAAACTATGGCTACACCTTC.

The gene calls are TRBV11-3 and TRBJ1-1; D remains unclear. Germline CDR1 and CDR2: SGHNT and YENEEA. V lost 3 bases and J 3 bases, leaving 11 bases between the germline ends. The CDR3 contains 14 residues. CDR3 protein: CASSFTGRDTEAFF. The DNA of the CDR3 is TGTGCCAGCAGCTTTACCGGGAGAGACACTGAAGCTTTCTTT. The whole variable domain, remainder taken from reference TRBV11-3 and TRBJ1-1, is EAGVVQSPRYKIIEKKQPVAFWCNPISGHNTLYWYLQNLGQGPELLIRYENEEAVDDSQLPKDRFSAERLKGVDSTLKIQPAELGDSAVYLCASSFTGRDTEAFFGQGTRLTVV.

This chain links TRBV5-1 with TRBJ1-2; 10 bases match TRBD1. This CDR3 is built from 14 residues. CDR1 SGHRS and CDR2 YFSETQ come from the germline V gene. The J segment lost 7 bases and the V segment lost 2 bases, leaving 5 bases of the junction unmatched. This CDR3 is CASSLRQGAGGYTF. For the CDR3, the DNA is TGCGCCAGCAGCTTACGACAGGGGGCTGGTGGCTACACCTTC.

The chain joins TRBV7-3 to TRBJ2-3, with TRBD2 identical over 13 bases. Germline V gives CDR1 SGHTA, CDR2 FQGTGA. V lost 5 bases and J lost 4; bases outside the gene matches: 3. The CDR3 spans 15 residues. The CDR3 DNA follows: TGTGCCAGCAGCCGACTAGCGGGAGGACCAGATACGCAGTATTTT. Translating gives CASSRLAGGPDTQYF.

Written as DNA, the CDR3 is TGTGCCAGAAGCTTAGAAGGGGGACTGCAAGAGACCCAGTACTTC. The encoded protein is CARSLEGGLQETQYF. The chain uses TRBV7-5 and TRBJ2-5. TRBV7-5 is a recognized pseudogene. This CDR3 has 15 residues.

The chain employs TRBV6-5 and TRBJ2-1; the match to TRBD2 covers 10 bases. Trimming took 0 bases from V and 6 from J; bases not matched to a gene: 2. Germline V gene lookup returns CDR1 MNHEY and CDR2 SVGAGI. The length of the CDR3 is 15 residues. The CDR3 nucleotides are TGTGCCAGCAGTTACTCGCGACTAGCGGGCAATGAGCAGTTCTTC. This encodes CASSYSRLAGNEQFF.

The gene calls are TRBV4-1 and TRBJ1-5; D remains ambiguous. The CDR3 spans 15 residues. With 8 bases removed from V and 0 bases from J, the gap between germline ends came to 14 bases. The germline CDR1 and CDR2 sequences are MGHRA and YSYEKL. The CDR3 nucleotides read TGCGCCAGCTCCCCGGGCTGGGATAGCAATCAGCCCCAGCATTTT. It codes for CASSPGWDSNQPQHF.

The chain links TRBV20-1 to TRBJ1-2; D is ambiguous. From germline, CDR1 is DFQATT and CDR2 SNEGSKA (reference sequence). CDR3 length: 10 amino acids. Trimming removed 5 bases from V and 2 bases from J, with 3 bases in between. The CDR3 region has the DNA TGCAGTGCTCCGAACTATGGCTACACCTTC. Protein sequence: CSAPNYGYTF.

The chain joins TRBV7-6 to TRBJ2-7; 7 bases align to TRBD2. This CDR3 is built from 15 residues. Trimming cost V 1 base and J 7 bases; bases outside gene matches: 10. Germline V lookup: CDR1 SGHVS, CDR2 FNYEAQ. The CDR3 loop is CASSLGEGGSGEQYF. The CDR3 nucleotides are TGTGCCAGCAGCTTAGGGGAGGGAGGGTCAGGGGAGCAGTACTTC.

The chain links TRBV10-3 to TRBJ1-3; possibly TRBD1 for D (5 bases). Deletions cut 3 bases from V and 0 bases from J, with 12 bases between. CDR3 length: 16 residues. CDR1 and CDR2 (germline): ENHRY, SYGVKD. This CDR3 is CAISDLGGASGNTIYF. The CDR3 nucleotides are TGTGCCATCAGTGACTTGGGAGGGGCCTCTGGAAACACCATATATTTT.

For this clone: Distinct nucleotide sequences in the sample also encode this CDR3. The chain carries TRBV28 and TRBJ1-1; no reliable D call. Trimming cost V 5 bases and J 1 base, with 8 bases left between them. The CDR3 length is 13 residues. The V gene's germline CDR1 is MDHEN and CDR2 SYDVKM. CDR3 nucleotide sequence: TGTGCCAGCAGTCCAGTTCAGAACACTGAAGCTTTCTTT. Its protein is CASSPVQNTEAFF.

CDR3 sequence (DNA): TGTGCCAGCAGCTTCGGGACAGGGCCCAATTCACCCCTCCACTTT. Translated, it gives CASSFGTGPNSPLHF. The chain joins TRBV11-3 to TRBJ1-6; TRBD1 matches at 9 bases. The ends lost 3 bases at V and 7 bases at J; junction bases unmatched: 4. The CDR3 has 15 amino acids. Germline-derived CDR1 and CDR2 are SGHNT and YENEEA.

The V and J genes are TRBV9 and TRBJ2-7; D might be TRBD1 (6 bases). The germline V gene encodes CDR1 SGDLS and CDR2 YYNGEE. CDR3 length equals 15 residues. V lost 0 bases and J 6 bases, leaving 16 bases between the germline ends. As DNA, the CDR3 is TGTGCCAGCAGCGTAGACGGGCGTAAAGGGGGCGAGCAGTACTTC. Translated, it gives CASSVDGRKGGEQYF.

The chain is built from TRBV5-6 and TRBJ2-2; 10 bases agree with TRBD2. With 1 base clipped from V and 1 base from J, the junction kept 1 base outside the gene matches. There are 16 residues in the CDR3. The V gene's germline CDR1 is SGHDT and CDR2 YYEEEE. The CDR3 bases are TGTGCCAGCAGCTTGATAGCGGGAGGGAACACCGGGGAGCTGTTTTTT. Its protein is CASSLIAGGNTGELFF.

The chain is built from TRBV6-5 and TRBJ2-1; 10 nucleotides match TRBD1. The CDR3 is 15 residues long. The germline V gene has CDR1 MNHEY and CDR2 SVGAGI. V gave up 0 bases and J gave up 7 bases; unmatched junction bases: 3. For the CDR3, the DNA is TGTGCCAGCAGTTACTCGCCGGGACAGGGGAATGAGCAGTTCTTC. Translation gives CASSYSPGQGNEQFF.

The rearrangement links TRBV7-3 to TRBJ1-1; D remains unclear. V was pared by 5 bases and J by 3 bases, with 22 bases between. Germline lookup yields CDR1 SGHTA and CDR2 FQGTGA. The CDR3 has 17 residues. CDR3 sequence (DNA): TGTGCCAGCAGCCCCCCGATCGCTACTGGCGGGGACACTGAAGCTTTCTTT. This translates into CASSPPIATGGDTEAFF.

The J gene is TRBJ2-7, the V gene TRBV11-2; the D gene is possibly TRBD2 (6 bases). From germline, CDR1 is SGHAT and CDR2 FQNNGV. This CDR3 is built from 14 residues. The V and J ends lost 7 bases and 4 bases respectively, with 17 bases between them. The DNA for the CDR3 is TGTGCCAGCACCCCGCCGGAGGGGTCGTACGAGCAGTACTTC. Its translation is CASTPPEGSYEQYF.

The chain combines TRBV4-1 with TRBJ1-4, with a tentative D call TRBD1 (6 bases). The germline gives CDR1 MGHRA, CDR2 YSYEKL. Trimming left V 0 bases short and J 3 bases short, with 14 bases between. The CDR3 consists of 17 residues. The CDR3 DNA reads as TGCGCCAGCAGCCAAGAAGTCAGGGGTGGGTCTAATGAAAAACTGTTTTTT. Translated, it gives CASSQEVRGGSNEKLFF.

V gene TRBV6-5 combines with J gene TRBJ1-2; TRBD1 matches at 10 bases. This CDR3 contains 15 residues. V lost 6 bases and J lost 6; bases outside the gene matches: 10. The germline V gene encodes CDR1 MNHEY and CDR2 SVGAGI. CDR3 DNA: TGTGCCAGCAGCGCGAGGACAGGGGGGGTTGATGGCTACACCTTC. Translating gives CASSARTGGVDGYTF.

V gene TRBV10-1 combines with J gene TRBJ2-1, with unresolved D. This CDR3 region has 14 residues. V lost 1 base, J lost 7 bases, and 11 bases lay in between. Germline assignment: CDR1 WNHNN and CDR2 SYGVQD (reference sequence). The CDR3 DNA reads TGCGCCAGCAGTGAGTGGGATACGAGAAATGAGCAGTTCTTC. It translates to CASSEWDTRNEQFF.

The chain couples TRBV19 to TRBJ2-7, with D maybe TRBD2 (5 bases). From germline, CDR1 is LNHDA and CDR2 SQIVND (reference sequence). V dropped 7 bases and J dropped 2 bases, with 27 bases sitting between them. The CDR3 sequence is 18 residues long. Here the CDR3 reads CASTPIAGEMHAPYEQYF. Written as DNA, the CDR3 is TGTGCCAGTACCCCTATAGCCGGGGAGATGCATGCCCCCTACGAGCAGTACTTC. Full variable domain (remainder filled in from reference TRBV19 and TRBJ2-7): DGGITQSPKYLFRKEGQNVTLSCEQNLNHDAMYWYRQDPGQGLRLIYYSQIVNDFQKGDIAEGYSVSREKKESFPLTVTSAQKNPTAFYLCASTPIAGEMHAPYEQYFGPGTRLTVT.

J is TRBJ1-3 and V is TRBV3-1 (or the pseudogene TRBV3-2); 8 nucleotides match TRBD1. Losses at the gene ends were 3 bases for V and 8 bases for J; bases not matched to a gene: 12. CDR1 and CDR2 (germline): LGHDT, YNNKEL (reference sequence). The CDR3 covers 16 residues. This CDR3 reads CASSHTGQGFLDTIYF. The CDR3 DNA reads as TGTGCCAGCAGCCATACAGGACAGGGTTTTTTGGACACCATATATTTT.

In its sample, this clone was seen a few times. The chain couples TRBV5-1 to TRBJ1-1, with TRBD1 as a possible D gene (5 bases). This CDR3 comprises 13 residues. V lost 0 bases, J lost 10 bases, and 13 bases lay in between. CDR1 and CDR2 from the germline V gene are SGHRS and YFSETQ. CDR3 sequence reads: CASSLAGASGAFF. CDR3 nucleotide sequence: TGCGCCAGCAGCTTGGCCGGGGCCTCGGGAGCTTTCTTT. Supplemented by reference TRBV5-1 and TRBJ1-1, the full variable domain reads KAGVTQTPRYLIKTRGQQVTLSCSPISGHRSVSWYQQTPGQGLQFLFEYFSETQRNKGNFPGRFSGRQFSNSRSEMNVSTLELGDSALYLCASSLAGASGAFFGQGTRLTVV.

The V and J genes are TRBV19 and TRBJ1-1, with no clear D. The V gene lost 1 base and the J gene lost 3 bases, with 18 bases spanning the gap. Germline V gives CDR1 LNHDA, CDR2 SQIVND (reference sequence). The CDR3 loop spans 17 amino acids. The CDR3 DNA is TGTGCCAGTAGTATAGTTCTAACTTTGGGCAAGGACACTGAAGCTTTCTTT. It translates to CASSIVLTLGKDTEAFF. Together with reference TRBV19 and TRBJ1-1, the CDR3 gives the full variable domain: DGGITQSPKYLFRKEGQNVTLSCEQNLNHDAMYWYRQDPGQGLRLIYYSQIVNDFQKGDIAEGYSVSREKKESFPLTVTSAQKNPTAFYLCASSIVLTLGKDTEAFFGQGTRLTVV.

V and J are TRBV15 and TRBJ1-1; D remains unclear. CDR1 and CDR2 (germline): LNHNV, YYDKDF (reference sequence). The CDR3 totals 14 residues. Trimming took 0 bases from V and 6 from J, leaving 11 bases between them. In DNA, the CDR3 is TGTGCCACCAGCAGAGATCCATCCGGGGCTGAAGCTTTCTTT. It yields the protein CATSRDPSGAEAFF. The full variable domain, its missing parts supplied by reference TRBV15 and TRBJ1-1, is DAMVIQNPRYQVTQFGKPVTLSCSQTLNHNVMYWYQQKSSQAPKLLFHYYDKDFNNEADTPDNFQSRRPNTSFCFLDIRSPGLGDTAMYLCATSRDPSGAEAFFGQGTRLTVV.

The chain is built from TRBV7-8 and TRBJ1-4, with TRBD1 matching 7 bases. Per the germline V gene, CDR1 is SGHVS and CDR2 is FQNEAQ. This CDR3 spans 16 amino acids. J lost 8 bases, V lost 2 bases, and 11 bases had no gene match. CDR3 bases: TGTGCCAGCAGCTTATCAGGGGGGAGAACCGGCGAAAAACTGTTTTTT. It translates to CASSLSGGRTGEKLFF.